These 29 T cell receptor beta chains share one sample of origin, sequenced in a study of blood T cell repertoires in COVID-19. The assay was immunoSEQ multiplex PCR, and TCRdb's table has in-frame clones only and misses some. The profile covers 70,000 or so clones, with approximately 87% appearing a single time and about 5.7% taken by the ten largest. Sample: peripheral blood. These receptors came from a man in his fifties with active COVID-19.

This chain joins TRBV7-2 and TRBJ2-7; D not certain. The CDR3 contains 11 residues. Germline assignment: CDR1 SGHTA and CDR2 FQGNSA. V shed 2 bases and J shed 4 bases, with 3 bases lying between them. In nucleotides, the CDR3 is TGTGCCAGCAGCTTACGGTACGAGCAGTACTTC. It yields the protein CASSLRYEQYF.

The chain is built from TRBV9 and TRBJ1-4; tentatively, D is TRBD1 (5 bases). Germline assignment: CDR1 SGDLS and CDR2 YYNGEE. The CDR3 is 15 residues long. V dropped 0 bases and J dropped 6 bases, with 12 bases sitting between them. The CDR3 coding sequence is TGTGCCAGCAGCGTAGACGGGGGTTTGGATGAAAAACTGTTTTTT. Amino acid sequence: CASSVDGGLDEKLFF.

This clone is large within its sample. The J gene is TRBJ2-7, the V gene TRBV28; 9 nucleotides match TRBD1. Trimming took 6 bases from V and 5 from J; bases not matched to a gene: 11. The CDR3 has 15 amino acids. Per the germline V gene, CDR1 is MDHEN and CDR2 is SYDVKM. The CDR3 region has the DNA TGTGCCAGCAGAACCGGGACAGGGAGGAGGGACGAGCAGTACTTC. Its protein product is CASRTGTGRRDEQYF.

The chain joins TRBV11-3 to TRBJ2-1; TRBD2 matches at 13 bases. V shed 3 bases and J 1 base; nucleotides not matched to a gene: 0. CDR1 is SGHNT and CDR2 is YENEEA in the germline V gene. CDR3 length: 16 amino acids. The CDR3 coding sequence is TGTGCCAGCAGCTTGGGACTAGCGGGATCCTACAATGAGCAGTTCTTC. This translates into CASSLGLAGSYNEQFF.

This clone was seen a single time. CDR3 in DNA: TGCGCCAGCAGCCTGAGGGGGGGTCCGGGGGAAATTGGTTCTGGCTACACCTTC. Amino acid sequence: CASSLRGGPGEIGSGYTF. The V gene is TRBV4-1, the J gene TRBJ1-2; the D gene is possibly TRBD1 (6 bases). From germline, CDR1 is MGHRA and CDR2 YSYEKL. The CDR3 contains 18 residues. Trimming pared 4 bases from V and 7 bases from J, leaving 28 bases between.

This rearrangement joins TRBV5-4 to TRBJ2-7; 10 nucleotides agree with TRBD1. Looked up from germline, CDR1 is SGHNT and CDR2 is YYREEE (reference sequence). V lost 5 bases to trimming and J lost 0 bases; unmatched junction nucleotides: 11. The CDR3 is made up of 17 amino acids. CDR3 in amino acids: CASSSRDRGPLSYEQYF. CDR3 sequence (DNA): TGTGCCAGCAGTTCCCGGGACAGGGGACCGCTCTCCTACGAGCAGTACTTC. Full variable domain (rest looked up from reference TRBV5-4 and TRBJ2-7): ETGVTQSPTHLIKTRGQQVTLRCSSQSGHNTVSWYQQALGQGPQFIFQYYREEENGRGNFPPRFSGLQFPNYSSELNVNALELDDSALYLCASSSRDRGPLSYEQYFGPGTRLTVT.

V usage is TRBV7-8 and J usage is TRBJ2-4, with D possibly matching TRBD2 (5 bases). Germline-derived CDR1 and CDR2 are SGHVS and FQNEAQ. V was clipped by 5 bases and J by 1 base, with 15 bases between them. The CDR3 extends over 16 amino acids. The CDR3 loop is CASSPSAASAKNIQYF. In DNA, the CDR3 is TGTGCCAGCAGCCCCTCAGCGGCTAGCGCCAAAAACATTCAGTACTTC.

The CDR3 DNA is TGTGCCACCAGTGACTGGACTAGCGGGAGGGCCCACAGTGAGCAGTTCTTC. Its translation: CATSDWTSGRAHSEQFF. This chain connects TRBV24-1 to TRBJ2-1; 15 bases map to TRBD2. V was pared by 4 bases and J by 9 bases, with 9 bases of the junction left unmatched. Per the germline V gene, CDR1 is KGHDR and CDR2 is SFDVKD. The CDR3 has 17 residues.

The rearrangement links TRBV11-3 to TRBJ2-5; weak D call: TRBD1 (5 bases). Trimming pared 0 bases from V and 2 bases from J, leaving 16 bases between. Germline CDR1 SGHNT, CDR2 YENEEA. The CDR3 consists of 17 residues. CDR3 amino acids: CASSLESSRGGQETQYF. The CDR3 nucleotides read TGTGCCAGCAGCTTAGAATCTAGTAGGGGTGGGCAAGAGACCCAGTACTTC.

The chain has TRBV11-3 and TRBJ1-3; 7 positions agree with TRBD1. The CDR3 totals 15 residues. Germline trimming cut 3 bases from V and 2 bases from J; bases unmatched to any gene: 4. Germline lookup yields CDR1 SGHNT and CDR2 YENEEA. The CDR3 region has the DNA TGTGCCAGCAGCTTGAGGGGGCAGGCTGGAAACACCATATATTTT. Amino acids: CASSLRGQAGNTIYF.

The V and J genes are TRBV5-1 and TRBJ1-1, with D perhaps matching TRBD1 (6 bases). Deletions cut 1 base from V and 0 bases from J, with 10 bases between. CDR1 SGHRS and CDR2 YFSETQ come from the germline V gene. The CDR3 is 15 amino acids. The CDR3 DNA reads TGCGCCAGCAGCTTGTGGGACACTTTGAACACTGAAGCTTTCTTT. Protein: CASSLWDTLNTEAFF.

This clone has just a few counts. The chain recombines TRBV28 with TRBJ2-7; 8 nucleotides match TRBD1. CDR1 and CDR2 from the germline V gene are MDHEN and SYDVKM. There are 14 residues in the CDR3. V trimming: 5 bases; J trimming: 2 bases; junction bases outside the gene matches: 5. CDR3 amino acids: CASSLGQVTYEQYF. The CDR3, as DNA: TGTGCCAGCAGTCTGGGACAGGTCACCTACGAGCAGTACTTC.

V usage is TRBV7-2 and J usage is TRBJ2-7, with D possibly TRBD2 on 6 matching bases. The CDR3 is made up of 14 amino acids. V was clipped by 4 bases and J by 2 bases, with 12 bases between them. CDR1 is SGHTA and CDR2 is FQGNSA in the germline V gene. The CDR3 region is CASSSTGGPYEQYF. Written as DNA, the CDR3 is TGTGCCAGCAGCTCGACCGGAGGGCCCTACGAGCAGTACTTC.

This clone was seen a single time. The rearrangement uses TRBV20-1 and TRBJ1-6, with D tentatively TRBD1 (6 bases). Looked up from germline, CDR1 is DFQATT and CDR2 is SNEGSKA (reference sequence). V shed 3 bases and J shed 13 bases, with 13 bases lying between them. The CDR3 has 12 amino acids. Here the CDR3 reads CSASEAGDPLHF. The CDR3 DNA reads TGCAGTGCTAGTGAGGCAGGGGATCCCCTCCACTTT.

The chain uses TRBV7-8 and TRBJ2-1; the D is unclear. This CDR3 contains 11 residues. The germline V gene has CDR1 SGHVS and CDR2 FQNEAQ. Between the trimmed V and J ends, which lost 4 bases and 16 bases, there was a span of 14 bases. CDR3 bases: TGTGCCAGCAGCTCGAGCCCCCTTCGATTCTTC. Translation: CASSSSPLRFF.

J is TRBJ2-1 and V is TRBV15; D is unclear. V lost 0 bases and J 4 bases, leaving 7 bases between the germline ends. Germline lookup yields CDR1 LNHNV and CDR2 YYDKDF (reference sequence). The CDR3 has 14 residues. CDR3 residues: CATSRDSRYNEQFF. CDR3 sequence (DNA): TGTGCCACCAGCAGAGATTCGCGGTACAATGAGCAGTTCTTC.

V usage is TRBV5-6 and J usage is TRBJ1-5; weak D call: TRBD1 (5 bases). In germline, CDR1 is SGHDT, CDR2 YYEEEE. V dropped 1 base and J dropped 0 bases, with 11 bases sitting between them. The CDR3 totals 16 residues. The CDR3 region is CASSLWGSLSNQPQHF. CDR3 sequence (DNA): TGTGCCAGCAGCTTGTGGGGCTCTCTTAGCAATCAGCCCCAGCATTTT.

This clone has more than one count but fewer than ten. The chain has TRBV7-6 and TRBJ1-5; a possible D gene is TRBD1 (6 bases). Trimming took 5 bases from V and 0 from J, leaving 17 bases between them. Germline CDR1 SGHVS, CDR2 FNYEAQ. This CDR3 is 17 amino acids long. CDR3 bases: TGTGCCAGCAGCCGCCTGACAGGACGGTATAGCAATCAGCCCCAGCATTTT. Its protein product is CASSRLTGRYSNQPQHF.

V is TRBV4-3 and J is TRBJ1-4, with 7 bases identical to TRBD1. This CDR3 is built from 15 residues. Per the germline V gene, CDR1 is LGHNA and CDR2 is YSLEER. The J segment lost 6 bases and the V segment lost 2 bases, leaving 6 bases of the junction unmatched. The CDR3 sequence: CASSQKGRGDEKLFF. The CDR3 nucleotides read TGCGCCAGCAGCCAAAAGGGCAGGGGGGATGAAAAACTGTTTTTT.

The chain couples TRBV21-1 to TRBJ1-1; TRBD1 reflects the table's D call only, with no check against the DNA. TRBV21-1 is designated a pseudogene. The CDR3 totals 14 residues. The CDR3 coding sequence is TGTGCCAGCAGCAACAGGGATTCGAACACTGAAGCTTTCTTT. This encodes CASSNRDSNTEAFF.

The chain is built from TRBV30 and TRBJ2-7, with D possibly being TRBD1 (6 bases). The CDR3 runs 15 residues. Germline V lookup: CDR1 GTSNPN, CDR2 SVGIG (reference sequence). V lost 4 bases, J lost 1 base, and 17 bases lay in between. CDR3: CAWTHGQSISYEQYF. Written as DNA, the CDR3 is TGTGCCTGGACCCATGGACAGAGTATATCCTACGAGCAGTACTTC. The entire variable domain, with the rest obtained from reference TRBV30 and TRBJ2-7, is as follows: SQTIHQWPATLVQPVGSPLSLECTVEGTSNPNLYWYRQAAGRGLQLLFYSVGIGQISSEVPQNLSASRPQDRQFILSSKKLLLSDSGFYLCAWTHGQSISYEQYFGPGTRLTVT.

The rearrangement joins TRBV4-3 to TRBJ2-1; unclear D gene. CDR1 is LGHNA, CDR2 YSLEER, per germline. Trimming shortened V by 1 base and J by 0 bases, and 19 bases separated the two germline ends. The CDR3 is 19 residues long. The CDR3 bases are TGCGCCAGCAGCCAAGTTGTGGAATACGGTCGGAGCTCCTACAATGAGCAGTTCTTC. Translating gives CASSQVVEYGRSSYNEQFF.

V usage is TRBV2 and J usage is TRBJ2-1; 7 nucleotides line up with TRBD2. The CDR3 length is 13 residues. Germline CDR1 is SNHLY and CDR2 is FYNNEI. Germline trimming cut 7 bases from V and 8 bases from J; bases unmatched to any gene: 8. The CDR3 sequence is CASKTSVVDEQFF. CDR3 coding DNA: TGTGCCAGCAAAACTAGCGTTGTTGATGAGCAGTTCTTC.

The rearrangement joins TRBV7-3 to TRBJ2-2; the match to TRBD1 covers 8 bases. This CDR3 is 17 amino acids long. Unmatched junction bases numbered 9, after V lost 3 bases and J lost 3 bases. Per the germline V gene, CDR1 is SGHTA and CDR2 is FQGTGA. In DNA, the CDR3 is TGTGCCAGCAGCTTTGGCAGGGGGCGCTCCGACACCGGGGAGCTGTTTTTT. It translates to CASSFGRGRSDTGELFF.

The chain carries TRBV27 and TRBJ1-1, with D maybe TRBD1 (6 bases). The germline V gene encodes CDR1 MNHEY and CDR2 SMNVEV (reference sequence). The CDR3 runs to 16 residues. The V and J ends lost 2 bases and 1 base respectively, with 14 bases between them. CDR3 coding DNA: TGTGCCAGCAGTTTAAATTTTCAGGGGTCGAACACTGAAGCTTTCTTT. As protein: CASSLNFQGSNTEAFF.

The gene calls are TRBV11-1 and TRBJ1-3, with D perhaps matching TRBD1 (6 bases). CDR1 SGHAT and CDR2 FQDESV come from the germline V gene (reference sequence). This CDR3 has 14 amino acids. Trimming shortened V by 5 bases and J by 0 bases, and 8 bases separated the two germline ends. The chain's CDR3 is CASSDRSSGNTIYF. CDR3 nucleotide sequence: TGTGCCAGCAGCGACAGGAGCTCTGGAAACACCATATATTTT.

The chain carries TRBV28 and TRBJ1-5; unclear D gene. The germline V gene has CDR1 MDHEN and CDR2 SYDVKM. The CDR3 spans 13 residues. V was clipped by 6 bases and J by 0 bases, with 6 bases between them. The CDR3 sequence: CASRHDSNQPQHF. The CDR3 DNA reads TGTGCCAGCAGACATGATAGCAATCAGCCCCAGCATTTT.

The chain carries TRBV30 and TRBJ2-5; TRBD2 matches at 11 bases. V trimming: 1 base; J trimming: 7 bases; junction bases outside the gene matches: 8. The germline gives CDR1 GTSNPN, CDR2 SVGIG (reference sequence). The CDR3 covers 15 residues. The CDR3 coding sequence is TGTGCCTGGAGTGCTGGGACTAGCGGACGGGGGACCCAGTACTTC. As protein: CAWSAGTSGRGTQYF. Full variable domain (missing parts from reference TRBV30 and TRBJ2-5): SQTIHQWPATLVQPVGSPLSLECTVEGTSNPNLYWYRQAAGRGLQLLFYSVGIGQISSEVPQNLSASRPQDRQFILSSKKLLLSDSGFYLCAWSAGTSGRGTQYFGPGTRLLVL.

This sequence joins TRBV19 and TRBJ2-1; TRBD2 aligns across 12 bases. The CDR3 loop spans 15 amino acids. V lost 1 base, J lost 8 bases, and 3 bases stayed unmatched. In germline, CDR1 is LNHDA, CDR2 SQIVND (reference sequence). The CDR3 DNA follows: TGTGCCAGTAGTATAGGCGGACTAGCGGGATATGAGCAGTTCTTC. Residues: CASSIGGLAGYEQFF.